This T cell receptor beta chain comes out of a study of vaccination and CD4 T cells after COVID-19. Study-wide context: The study enrolled six male and four female convalescents, two of whom were Hispanic. Either a CEFX pool, an HIV-1 Nef pool, or no peptide was added to control cultures.

Treatment defined: approximately 10-day PBMC culture with coronavirus spike peptide pools or control peptides (ViraFEST assay). The Oncomine TCR Beta short-read assay sequenced DNA from cultured CD4+ T cells. Extraction of genomic DNA was performed on cultured CD4+ T cells. TCRdb re-called the PCR reads with MiXCR, one entry per CDR3 protein. The data contain 9,500 to 14,000 distinct CDR3 sequences, around 60% of them singletons. CDR3 length: 20 residues. Trimming took 2 bases from V and 1 from J; bases not matched to a gene: 16. The germline gives CDR1 MNHEY, CDR2 SMNVEV (reference sequence). Note on this clonotype: Its antigen is not known.

The sequenced sample consisted of CD4+ T cells from blood, cultured in vitro. V gene TRBV27 combines with J gene TRBJ2-3; TRBD2 agrees at 9 bases. The clonotype was recovered from a human donor who had recovered from COVID-19. CDR3 sequence (DNA): TGTGCCAGCAGTTTAATTAGAGTGGTCAGCGGGAGGTCACGCACAGATACGCAGTATTTT. Translated, it gives CASSLIRVVSGRSRTDTQYF.